Following are 13 T cell receptor beta chains from one sample sequenced in a study of shared clonotypes between healthy human individuals. Libraries were prepared by immunoSEQ multiplex PCR; TCRdb keeps only in-frame clonotypes and omits some of them. The profile shows 520,000 or so clones, around 79% of them singletons. Specimen: PBMCs. These receptors were obtained from a woman between 35 and 50 years old in good health. Some clones in this sample may be carry-over from other donors' samples.

This rearrangement joins TRBV28 to TRBJ2-1; 11 nucleotides line up with TRBD2. Trimming took 2 bases from V and 9 from J; bases not matched to a gene: 12. The CDR3 length is 17 residues. The germline gives CDR1 MDHEN, CDR2 SYDVKM. The CDR3 loop reads CASSLELAGVIWGEQFF. The CDR3 DNA reads as TGTGCCAGCAGTTTAGAACTAGCGGGAGTTATTTGGGGTGAGCAGTTCTTC.

The rearrangement links TRBV7-9 to TRBJ2-7, with TRBD1 matching over 7 bases. V gave up 5 bases and J gave up 0 bases; unmatched junction bases: 7. The CDR3 has 15 amino acids. Germline values: CDR1 SEHNR, CDR2 FQNEAQ (reference sequence). The CDR3 sequence is CASSPSGTVSYEQYF. CDR3 coding DNA: TGTGCCAGCAGCCCCTCCGGGACAGTCTCCTACGAGCAGTACTTC. Complete variable domain (other parts from reference TRBV7-9 and TRBJ2-7): DTGVSQNPRHKITKRGQNVTFRCDPISEHNRLYWYRQTLGQGPEFLTYFQNEAQLEKSRLLSDRFSAERPKGSFSTLEIQRTEQGDSAMYLCASSPSGTVSYEQYFGPGTRLTVT.

The chain is built from TRBV11-2 and TRBJ2-7; D remains unclear. Germline values: CDR1 SGHAT, CDR2 FQNNGV. Trimming took 0 bases from V and 2 from J, leaving 5 bases between them. This CDR3 is 13 amino acids long. The CDR3 region has the DNA TGTGCCAGCAGCTTAGATGGGCCCTACGAGCAGTACTTC. Protein sequence: CASSLDGPYEQYF.

This rearrangement joins TRBV18 to TRBJ2-7; 11 positions match TRBD2. The CDR3 contains 14 residues. Germline CDR1 is KGHSH and CDR2 is LQKENI. V lost 5 bases, J lost 5 bases, and 5 bases stayed unmatched. CDR3 sequence reads: CASSTGTSGNEQYF. CDR3 coding DNA: TGTGCCAGCTCAACCGGGACTAGCGGAAACGAGCAGTACTTC.

The chain carries TRBV6-1 and TRBJ2-3; TRBD2 might be the D (6 bases). The length of the CDR3 is 16 residues. Germline V gene lookup returns CDR1 MNHNS and CDR2 SASEGT. V shed 4 bases and J shed 0 bases, with 14 bases lying between them. The CDR3 is CASSAQPSDSTDTQYF. In DNA form, the CDR3 reads TGTGCCAGCAGTGCACAACCTAGCGACAGCACAGATACGCAGTATTTT.

The genes are TRBV30 and TRBJ2-4; D ambiguous. Trimming cost V 0 bases and J 2 bases, with 14 bases left between them. Germline-derived CDR1 and CDR2 are GTSNPN and SVGIG (reference sequence). This CDR3 region has 16 residues. Here the CDR3 DNA reads TGTGCCTGGAGTGTAGGCCGAACTTATACCAAAAACATTCAGTACTTC. It yields the protein CAWSVGRTYTKNIQYF.

This chain connects TRBV9 to TRBJ2-3, with 7 bases lining up with TRBD2. This CDR3 is built from 15 residues. CDR1 SGDLS and CDR2 YYNGEE come from the germline V gene. V lost 0 bases and J lost 3; bases outside the gene matches: 4. CDR3 sequence: CASSVGTRRTDTQYF. CDR3 in DNA: TGTGCCAGCAGCGTAGGGACTAGGAGGACAGATACGCAGTATTTT.

The chain is built from TRBV29-1 and TRBJ2-3; 11 bases fit TRBD2. The V and J ends lost 6 bases and 2 bases, in that order; junction bases with no gene match: 7. The CDR3 is 15 amino acids. Germline V gives CDR1 SQVTM, CDR2 ANQGSEA. CDR3 in amino acids: CSVPGTSGYTDTQYF. CDR3 in DNA: TGCAGCGTCCCCGGGACTAGCGGATACACAGATACGCAGTATTTT.

The sample holds one count of this clone. The chain has TRBV6-1 and TRBJ2-5; weak D call: TRBD1 (5 bases). Germline V gene data show CDR1 as MNHNS and CDR2 as SASEGT. The CDR3 totals 13 residues. V lost 1 base to trimming and J lost 7 bases, with 10 bases between them. The CDR3 DNA sequence: TGTGCCAGCAGTGAAGGTGTCCAGGGGACCCAGTACTTC. Translated, it gives CASSEGVQGTQYF.

This sequence joins TRBV7-9 and TRBJ2-4, with 7 bases aligning to TRBD1. The CDR3 is 13 amino acids. Germline V lookup: CDR1 SEHNR, CDR2 FQNEAQ (reference sequence). V lost 4 bases, J lost 10 bases, and 7 bases stayed unmatched. The CDR3 coding sequence is TGTGCCAGCAGCTGGGAGACAGGGCGGATTCAGTACTTC. Residues: CASSWETGRIQYF.

The gene calls are TRBV7-9 and TRBJ1-2; 10 positions match TRBD1. Germline V gene data show CDR1 as SEHNR and CDR2 as FQNEAQ (reference sequence). This CDR3 has 18 residues. V was clipped by 1 base and J by 1 base; unmatched bases: 9. This CDR3 is CASSLVGGGTGDNYGYTF. DNA of the CDR3: TGTGCCAGCAGCTTAGTCGGGGGAGGGACAGGGGATAACTATGGCTACACCTTC.

The chain carries TRBV4-1 and TRBJ1-1; no firm D call. Per the germline V gene, CDR1 is MGHRA and CDR2 is YSYEKL. V lost 3 bases, J lost 2 bases, and 16 bases lay in between. The length of the CDR3 is 16 residues. CDR3 sequence reads: CASSQASTRVNTEAFF. The CDR3 DNA reads TGCGCCAGCAGCCAGGCCAGTACGAGGGTCAACACTGAAGCTTTCTTT.

This clone came up a few times. V gene TRBV2 combines with J gene TRBJ2-2; D gene ambiguous. The CDR3 sequence is 15 residues long. From germline, CDR1 is SNHLY and CDR2 FYNNEI. The V gene lost 0 bases and the J gene lost 1 base, with 6 bases spanning the gap. The CDR3 region is CASSEARVNTGELFF. The CDR3 bases are TGTGCCAGCAGTGAAGCTCGGGTGAACACCGGGGAGCTGTTTTTT.